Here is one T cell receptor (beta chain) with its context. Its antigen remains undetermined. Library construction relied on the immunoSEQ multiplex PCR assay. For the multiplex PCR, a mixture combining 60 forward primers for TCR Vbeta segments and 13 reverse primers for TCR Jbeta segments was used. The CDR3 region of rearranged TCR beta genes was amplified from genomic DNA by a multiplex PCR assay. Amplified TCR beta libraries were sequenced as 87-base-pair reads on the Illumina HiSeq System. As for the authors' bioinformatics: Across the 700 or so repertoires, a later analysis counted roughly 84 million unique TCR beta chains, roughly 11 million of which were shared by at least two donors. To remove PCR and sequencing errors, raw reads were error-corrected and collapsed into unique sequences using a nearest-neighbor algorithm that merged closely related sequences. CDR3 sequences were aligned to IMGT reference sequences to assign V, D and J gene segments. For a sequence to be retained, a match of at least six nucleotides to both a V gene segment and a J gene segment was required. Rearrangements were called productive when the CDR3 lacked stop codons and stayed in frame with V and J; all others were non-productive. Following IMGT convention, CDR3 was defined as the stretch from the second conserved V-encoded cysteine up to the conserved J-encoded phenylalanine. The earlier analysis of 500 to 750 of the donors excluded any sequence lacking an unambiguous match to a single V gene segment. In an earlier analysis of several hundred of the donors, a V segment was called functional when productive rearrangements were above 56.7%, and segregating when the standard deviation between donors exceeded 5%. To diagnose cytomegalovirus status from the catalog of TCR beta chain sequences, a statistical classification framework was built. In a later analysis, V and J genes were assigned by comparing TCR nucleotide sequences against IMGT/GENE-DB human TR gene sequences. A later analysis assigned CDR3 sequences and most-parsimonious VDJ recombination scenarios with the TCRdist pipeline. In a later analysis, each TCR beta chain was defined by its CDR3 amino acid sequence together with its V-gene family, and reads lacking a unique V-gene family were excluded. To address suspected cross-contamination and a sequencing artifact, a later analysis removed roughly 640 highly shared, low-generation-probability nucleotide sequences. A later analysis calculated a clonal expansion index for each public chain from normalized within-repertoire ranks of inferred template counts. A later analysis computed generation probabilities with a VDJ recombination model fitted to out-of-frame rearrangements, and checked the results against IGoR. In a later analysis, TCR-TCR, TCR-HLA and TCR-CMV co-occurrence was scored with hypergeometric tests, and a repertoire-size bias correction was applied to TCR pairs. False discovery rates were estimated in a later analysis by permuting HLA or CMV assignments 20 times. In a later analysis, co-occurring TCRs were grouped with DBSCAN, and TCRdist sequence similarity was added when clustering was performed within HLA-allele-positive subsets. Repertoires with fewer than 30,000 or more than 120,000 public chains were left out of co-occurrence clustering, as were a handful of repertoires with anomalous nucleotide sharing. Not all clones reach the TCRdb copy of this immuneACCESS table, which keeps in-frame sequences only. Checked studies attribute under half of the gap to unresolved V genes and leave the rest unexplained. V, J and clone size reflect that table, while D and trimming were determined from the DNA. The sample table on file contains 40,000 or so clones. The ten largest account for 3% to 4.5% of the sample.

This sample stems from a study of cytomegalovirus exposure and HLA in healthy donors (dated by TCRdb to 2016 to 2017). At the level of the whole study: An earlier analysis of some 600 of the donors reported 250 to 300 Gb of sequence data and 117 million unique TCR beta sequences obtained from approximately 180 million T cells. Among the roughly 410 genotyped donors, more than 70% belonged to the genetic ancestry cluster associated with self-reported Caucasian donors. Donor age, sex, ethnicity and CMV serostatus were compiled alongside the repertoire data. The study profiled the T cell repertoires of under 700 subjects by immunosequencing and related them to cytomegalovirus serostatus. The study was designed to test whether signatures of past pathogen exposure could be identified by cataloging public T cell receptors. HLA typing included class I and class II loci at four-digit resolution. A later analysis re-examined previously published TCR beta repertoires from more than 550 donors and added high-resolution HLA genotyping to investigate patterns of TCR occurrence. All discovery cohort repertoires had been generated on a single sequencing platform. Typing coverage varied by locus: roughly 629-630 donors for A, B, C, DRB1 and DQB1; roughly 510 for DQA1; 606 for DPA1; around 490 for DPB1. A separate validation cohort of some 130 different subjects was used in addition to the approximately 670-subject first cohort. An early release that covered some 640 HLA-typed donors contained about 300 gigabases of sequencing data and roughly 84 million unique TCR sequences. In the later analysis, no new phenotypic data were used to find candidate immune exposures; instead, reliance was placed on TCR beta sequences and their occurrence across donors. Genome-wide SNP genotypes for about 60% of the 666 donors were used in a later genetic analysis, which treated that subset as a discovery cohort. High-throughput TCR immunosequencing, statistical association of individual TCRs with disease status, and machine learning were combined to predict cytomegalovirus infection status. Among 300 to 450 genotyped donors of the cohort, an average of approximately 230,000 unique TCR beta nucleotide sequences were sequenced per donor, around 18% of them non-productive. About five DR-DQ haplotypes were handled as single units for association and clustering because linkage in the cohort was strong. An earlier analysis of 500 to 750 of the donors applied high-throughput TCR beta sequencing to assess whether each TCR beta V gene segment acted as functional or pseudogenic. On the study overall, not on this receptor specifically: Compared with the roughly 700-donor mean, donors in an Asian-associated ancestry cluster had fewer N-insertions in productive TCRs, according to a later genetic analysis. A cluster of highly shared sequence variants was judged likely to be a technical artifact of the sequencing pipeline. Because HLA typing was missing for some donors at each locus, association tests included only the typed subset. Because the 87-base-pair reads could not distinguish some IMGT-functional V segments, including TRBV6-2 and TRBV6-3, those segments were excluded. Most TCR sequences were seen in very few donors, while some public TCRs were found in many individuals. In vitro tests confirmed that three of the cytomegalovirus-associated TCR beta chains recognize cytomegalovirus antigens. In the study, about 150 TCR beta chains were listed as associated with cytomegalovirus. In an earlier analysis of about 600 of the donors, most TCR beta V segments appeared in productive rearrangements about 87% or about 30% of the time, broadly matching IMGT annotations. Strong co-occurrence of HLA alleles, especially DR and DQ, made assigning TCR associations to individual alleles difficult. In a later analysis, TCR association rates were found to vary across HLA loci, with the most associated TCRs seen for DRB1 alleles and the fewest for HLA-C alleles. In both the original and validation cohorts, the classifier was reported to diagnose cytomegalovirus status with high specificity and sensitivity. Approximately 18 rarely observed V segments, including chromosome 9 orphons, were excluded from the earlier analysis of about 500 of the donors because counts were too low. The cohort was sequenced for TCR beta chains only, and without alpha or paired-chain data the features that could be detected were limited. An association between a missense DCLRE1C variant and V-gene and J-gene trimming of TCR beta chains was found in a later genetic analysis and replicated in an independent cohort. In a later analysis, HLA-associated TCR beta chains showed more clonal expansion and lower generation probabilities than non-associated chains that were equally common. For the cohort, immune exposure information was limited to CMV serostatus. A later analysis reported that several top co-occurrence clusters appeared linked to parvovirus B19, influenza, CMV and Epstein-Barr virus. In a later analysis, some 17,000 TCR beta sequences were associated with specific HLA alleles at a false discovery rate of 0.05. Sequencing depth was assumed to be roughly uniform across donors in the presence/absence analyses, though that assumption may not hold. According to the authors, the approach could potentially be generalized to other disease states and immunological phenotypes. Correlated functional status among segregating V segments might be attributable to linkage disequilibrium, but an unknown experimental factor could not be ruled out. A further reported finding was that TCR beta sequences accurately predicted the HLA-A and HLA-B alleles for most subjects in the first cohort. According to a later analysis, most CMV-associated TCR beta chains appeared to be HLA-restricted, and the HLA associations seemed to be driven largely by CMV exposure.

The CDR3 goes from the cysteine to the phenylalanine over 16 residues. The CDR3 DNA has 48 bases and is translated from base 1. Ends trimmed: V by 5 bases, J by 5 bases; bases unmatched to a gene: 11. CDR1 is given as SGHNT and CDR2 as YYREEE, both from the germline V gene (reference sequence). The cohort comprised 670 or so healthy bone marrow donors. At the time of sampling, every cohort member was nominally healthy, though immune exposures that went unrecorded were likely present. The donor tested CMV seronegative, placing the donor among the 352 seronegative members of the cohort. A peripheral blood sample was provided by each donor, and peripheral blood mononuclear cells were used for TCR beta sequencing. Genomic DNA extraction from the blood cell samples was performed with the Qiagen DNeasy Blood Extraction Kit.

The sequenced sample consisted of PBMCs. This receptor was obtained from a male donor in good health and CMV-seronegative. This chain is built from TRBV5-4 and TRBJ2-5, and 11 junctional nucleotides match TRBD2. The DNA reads TGTGCCAGCAGGCCTACAGTAGCGGGGGGGCGTGAGACCCAGTACTTC. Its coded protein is CASRPTVAGGRETQYF.